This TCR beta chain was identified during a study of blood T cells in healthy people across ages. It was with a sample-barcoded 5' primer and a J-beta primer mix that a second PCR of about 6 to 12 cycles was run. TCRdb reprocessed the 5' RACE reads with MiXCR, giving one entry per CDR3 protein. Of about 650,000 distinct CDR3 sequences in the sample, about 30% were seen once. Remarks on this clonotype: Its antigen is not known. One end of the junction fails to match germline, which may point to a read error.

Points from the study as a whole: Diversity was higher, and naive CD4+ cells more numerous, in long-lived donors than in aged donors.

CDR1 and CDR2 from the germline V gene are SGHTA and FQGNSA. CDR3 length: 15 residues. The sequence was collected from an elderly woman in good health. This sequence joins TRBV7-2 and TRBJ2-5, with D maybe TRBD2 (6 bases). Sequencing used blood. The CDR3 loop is CATSSRRREEETQYF. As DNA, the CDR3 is TGTGCCACCAGCTCCCGTCGTAGGGAGGAAGAGACCCAGTACTTC. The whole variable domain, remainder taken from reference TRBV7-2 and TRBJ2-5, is GAGVSQSPSNKVTEKGKDVELRCDPISGHTALYWYRQSLGQGLEFLIYFQGNSAPDKSGLPSDRFSAERTGGSVSTLTIQRTQQEDSAVYLCATSSRRREEETQYFGPGTRLLVL.